This T cell receptor (beta chain) was captured by sequencing in a study of Tregs in tolerant kidney transplant recipients. TCRdb's table, derived via immunoSEQ multiplex PCR, lists solely in-frame clones and lacks some. Of approximately 75,000 clones listed, less than 95% are singletons. V lost 1 base and J lost 6, with 9 bases in between. This CDR3 comprises 13 residues. CDR1 is LGHNT, CDR2 FRNRAP, per germline. This chain connects TRBV12-5 to TRBJ2-5, with D unclear. This receptor was obtained from a human donor who received a combined kidney and bone marrow transplant. The sequencing here drew on Tregs from blood, taken before the transplant. This chain's CDR3 is CASGLGWLQTQYF. For the CDR3, the DNA is TGTGCTAGTGGTTTGGGCTGGTTGCAGACCCAGTACTTC.